These 3 T cell receptor beta chains were all obtained from the same sample, sequenced in a study of cytomegalovirus exposure and HLA in healthy donors. Amplification used 60 Vbeta primers and 13 Jbeta primers. The table came from immunoSEQ multiplex PCR; TCRdb's copy has only in-frame clones and leaves some out. Among about 150,000 clones, 65% to 80% were seen once, and the ten largest hold approximately 2.8%. Sequenced input: PBMCs. The receptors come from a young man in good health and CMV-seronegative.

J is TRBJ2-1 and V is TRBV2, with TRBD1 identical over 8 bases. Per germline, CDR1 SNHLY and CDR2 FYNNEI. The CDR3 length is 16 residues. Trimming removed 5 bases from V and 0 bases from J; junction bases left unmatched: 6. The chain's CDR3 is CASSSRDRSSYNEQFF. The CDR3, as DNA: TGTGCCAGCAGTTCCAGGGACAGGAGCTCCTACAATGAGCAGTTCTTC.

The chain joins TRBV27 to TRBJ1-5, with 7 bases identical to TRBD1. The germline V gene has CDR1 MNHEY and CDR2 SMNVEV (reference sequence). Trimming cost V 5 bases and J 9 bases; bases outside gene matches: 16. CDR3 length equals 16 residues. CDR3 DNA: TGTGCCAGCAGTCCGTGGGGGACAGCCCAAGATGGGCCCCAGCATTTT. This sequence encodes CASSPWGTAQDGPQHF.

This clone showed up just once. The chain has TRBV2 and TRBJ1-4, with unresolved D. CDR1 is SNHLY and CDR2 is FYNNEI in the germline V gene. Trimming stripped 1 base from V and 0 bases from J, with 9 bases between. The CDR3 spans 16 residues. The CDR3 region has the DNA TGTGCCAGCAGTGAAGGGGAGTTTGCAACTAATGAAAAACTGTTTTTT. Its protein product is CASSEGEFATNEKLFF.